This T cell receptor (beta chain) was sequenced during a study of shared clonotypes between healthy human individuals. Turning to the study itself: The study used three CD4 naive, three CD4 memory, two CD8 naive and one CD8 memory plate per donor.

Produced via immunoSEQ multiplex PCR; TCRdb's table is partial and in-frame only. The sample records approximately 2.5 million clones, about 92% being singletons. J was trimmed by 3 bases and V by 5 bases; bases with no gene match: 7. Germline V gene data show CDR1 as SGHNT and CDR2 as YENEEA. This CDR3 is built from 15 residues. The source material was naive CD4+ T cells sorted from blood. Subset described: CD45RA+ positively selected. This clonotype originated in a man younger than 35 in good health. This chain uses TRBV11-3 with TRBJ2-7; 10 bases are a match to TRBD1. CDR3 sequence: CASSQGGQGFYEQYF. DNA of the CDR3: TGTGCCAGCAGCCAAGGGGGACAGGGGTTCTACGAGCAGTACTTC. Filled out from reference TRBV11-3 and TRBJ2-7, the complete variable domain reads EAGVVQSPRYKIIEKKQPVAFWCNPISGHNTLYWYLQNLGQGPELLIRYENEEAVDDSQLPKDRFSAERLKGVDSTLKIQPAELGDSAVYLCASSQGGQGFYEQYFGPGTRLTVT.